This TCR beta chain originates from a study of CD8 T cells in ankylosing spondylitis. General study findings and limits: Reportedly, disease-linked clones are significantly enriched in ankylosing spondylitis patients' matched synovial fluid. Ankylosing spondylitis blood appeared to carry a characteristic TCR beta motif of roughly eight highly homologous variants. Prior literature has documented some motif variants in synovial fluid and blood from reactive arthritis.

About this clonotype itself: What it binds is unknown.

By quantitative 5'-RACE with molecular barcodes, the TCR beta libraries were made. TCRdb analysed the 5' RACE reads with MiXCR anew, one entry per CDR3 protein. This table has approximately 220,000 distinct CDR3 sequences, about 16% appearing once. This CDR3 is 15 amino acids long. Trimming stripped 11 bases from V and 0 bases from J, with 17 bases between. This chain joins TRBV12-3 or TRBV12-4 and TRBJ1-3; the D is unclear. The sequenced material came from blood, either unsorted or a sorted T cell fraction (not recorded which). The TCR comes from a male donor with ankylosing spondylitis. CDR3 sequence (DNA): TGTGCCTCCAGCGGGGTCCAGTGCTCTGGAAACACCATATATTTT. It is translated as CASSGVQCSGNTIYF.